These 19 T cell receptor beta chains originate from one sample sequenced in a study of response to subunit inactivated influenza vaccine. TCRdb passed the RT-PCR reads through MiXCR, listing each CDR3 protein once. This table has under 750,000 distinct CDR3 sequences, about 11% appearing once. The sample here was PBMCs from blood, taken on the day of vaccination. The source of these receptors is a man aged 50-60 years who received an inactivated influenza vaccine.

This clonotype has only a few counts. The CDR3 nucleotides are TGTGCCAGCAGCTTAGCGTTGGCAGGGGGACTAGCGGGTTCAGATACGCAGTATTTT. As protein: CASSLALAGGLAGSDTQYF. The rearrangement uses TRBV7-2 and TRBJ2-3, with TRBD2 matching 12 bases. Germline V gene lookup returns CDR1 SGHTA and CDR2 FQGNSA. Germline trimming cut 0 bases from V and 4 bases from J; bases unmatched to any gene: 11. The CDR3 has 19 amino acids.

This clonotype was seen at least ten times. This chain uses TRBV7-2 with TRBJ2-3; no reliable D call. The CDR3 has 14 residues. CDR1 is SGHTA, CDR2 FQGNSA, per germline. Trimming removed 4 bases from V and 5 bases from J, with 13 bases in between. The CDR3 DNA reads as TGTGCCAGCAGCTCCCATGGTGGAGTAGATACGCAGTATTTT. Its protein is CASSSHGGVDTQYF.

This clonotype was counted only a few times. V gene TRBV5-1 combines with J gene TRBJ1-1; 8 bases match TRBD1. Trimming cost V 8 bases and J 1 base; bases outside gene matches: 1. Germline assignment: CDR1 SGHRS and CDR2 YFSETQ. This CDR3 has 12 amino acids. The CDR3 DNA reads TGCGCCAGTGGACAGGGGAACACTGAAGCTTTCTTT. Its translation: CASGQGNTEAFF.

The chain combines TRBV6-2 or TRBV6-3 with TRBJ2-1; D unclear. Germline V gives CDR1 MNHEY, CDR2 SVGEGT. The V gene lost 0 bases and the J gene lost 7 bases, with 10 bases spanning the gap. This CDR3 comprises 14 residues. The CDR3: CASSYSFSRNEQFF. The CDR3 bases are TGTGCCAGCAGTTACTCTTTCAGCCGAAATGAGCAGTTCTTC.

At least ten counts were recorded for this clonotype. The CDR3 DNA is TGTGCCAGCAGTTTAGCGAGGGGGGGGGCCAAAAATGAGCAGTTCTTC. This encodes CASSLARGGAKNEQFF. The rearrangement links TRBV12-3 or TRBV12-4 to TRBJ2-1; D possibly corresponds to TRBD2 (7 bases). The CDR3 extends over 16 amino acids. V shed 0 bases and J shed 7 bases, with 16 bases lying between them.

This clonotype has a handful of counts. This chain joins TRBV7-2 and TRBJ1-2; tentatively, D is TRBD1 (6 bases). CDR1 and CDR2 from the germline V gene are SGHTA and FQGNSA. The V gene lost 7 bases and the J gene lost 7 bases, with 19 bases spanning the gap. The CDR3 covers 14 residues. The CDR3 reads CASILGRGAGGYTF. The CDR3 DNA is TGTGCCAGCATCCTTGGTCGGGGGGCAGGTGGCTACACCTTC.

This clonotype turned up a few times. This rearrangement joins TRBV6-6 to TRBJ2-1; D is tentatively TRBD1 or TRBD2 (5 bases each). The CDR3 is 11 amino acids. CDR1 and CDR2 (germline): MNHNY, SVGAGI (reference sequence). The ends were cut back, 6 bases at V and 10 bases at J, with 10 bases in the middle. In DNA, the CDR3 is TGTGCCAGCAGAAACCGGGACGAGCAGTTCTTC. Its protein product is CASRNRDEQFF.

This clonotype was picked up a small number of times. The rearrangement joins TRBV20-1 to TRBJ1-5; no clear D. This CDR3 has 13 residues. V lost 1 base, J lost 4 bases, and 8 bases lay in between. CDR1 is DFQATT, CDR2 SNEGSKA, per germline (reference sequence). The CDR3 DNA follows: TGCAGTGCTAGAGTCGGTCCGAATCAGCCCCAGCATTTT. It encodes CSARVGPNQPQHF.

The chain couples TRBV11-1 to TRBJ1-5, with D unresolved. The CDR3 is made up of 18 amino acids. Germline V gene lookup returns CDR1 SGHAT and CDR2 FQDESV (reference sequence). Trimming took 0 bases from V and 2 from J, leaving 17 bases between them. The CDR3 reads CASSLALWGGAGNQPQHF. DNA for the CDR3: TGTGCCAGCAGCTTAGCGCTTTGGGGAGGCGCCGGCAATCAGCCCCAGCATTTT.

This clonotype was counted many times. The genes are TRBV7-6 and TRBJ2-5; no firm D call. The CDR3 runs 15 residues. The germline V gene has CDR1 SGHVS and CDR2 FNYEAQ. Trimming pared 2 bases from V and 0 bases from J, leaving 10 bases between. The CDR3 bases are TGTGCCAGCAGCTTAAGTGGTCAGTACCAAGAGACCCAGTACTTC. Protein product: CASSLSGQYQETQYF.

The genes are TRBV24-1 and TRBJ2-3; perhaps TRBD2 as D (5 bases). The V end lost 6 bases, the J end lost 3 bases, and 12 bases lay between the germline ends. The CDR3 runs 14 residues. Germline assignment: CDR1 KGHDR and CDR2 SFDVKD. The CDR3 spells CATSSTSYTDTQYF. The CDR3 DNA follows: TGTGCCACCAGTTCAACTAGTTATACAGATACGCAGTATTTT.

This clonotype was recorded a few times. The rearrangement links TRBV20-1 to TRBJ1-2; 8 nucleotides align to TRBD1. The CDR3 consists of 12 residues. Germline lookup yields CDR1 DFQATT and CDR2 SNEGSKA (reference sequence). The V and J ends lost 8 bases and 1 base, in that order; junction bases with no gene match: 3. The CDR3 coding sequence is TGCAGTACAGGGGGGGATAACTATGGCTACACCTTC. Translation gives CSTGGDNYGYTF.

This chain uses TRBV6-2 or TRBV6-3 with TRBJ2-4; no clear D. This CDR3 region has 13 residues. V dropped 5 bases and J dropped 2 bases, with 7 bases sitting between them. CDR1 and CDR2 (germline): MNHEY, SVGEGT. CDR3 amino acids: CASSHTSKNIQYF. The CDR3 DNA follows: TGTGCCAGCAGTCATACTTCCAAAAACATTCAGTACTTC.

A word on this clonotype: This CDR3 is missing its conserved last phenylalanine or tryptophan, likely due to a read error. It is unclear where the CDR3 begins or ends on the DNA, so no DNA is shown, and the CDR3 is as TCRdb lists it. The chain couples TRBV5-6 to TRBJ2-7; TRBD2 is taken as the D call from the table, unchecked against the DNA. CDR1 is SGHDT, CDR2 YYEEEE, per germline. The CDR3 sequence runs 14 residues, both termini included. The CDR3 loop reads CAISPGLLFYEQYC.

This clonotype was detected only a few times. The chain is built from TRBV20-1 and TRBJ2-1; 12 nucleotides agree with TRBD2. The V gene's germline CDR1 is DFQATT and CDR2 SNEGSKA (reference sequence). With 4 bases clipped from V and 2 bases from J, the junction kept 12 bases outside the gene matches. The CDR3 sequence is 18 residues long. DNA of the CDR3: TGCAGTGCTAAGTCAATACTAGCGGGGGGCCTACCCTACAATGAGCAGTTCTTC. Residues: CSAKSILAGGLPYNEQFF.

This clonotype has only a few counts. The chain recombines TRBV29-1 with TRBJ2-1, with 11 bases matching TRBD2. The junction had 12 bases not matched to a gene; V was cut back by 2 bases and J by 9 bases. This CDR3 spans 16 amino acids. The germline gives CDR1 SQVTM, CDR2 ANQGSEA. In DNA form, the CDR3 reads TGCAGCGTTGAAAGTCGATTAGCGGGAGGGCCCGGTGAGCAGTTCTTC. Its protein is CSVESRLAGGPGEQFF.

This clonotype was counted a few times. The chain combines TRBV12-3 or TRBV12-4 with TRBJ1-2, with TRBD1 identical over 8 bases. V shed 5 bases, J shed 7 bases, and the junction held 12 bases outside the gene matches. The CDR3 runs to 15 residues. The chain's CDR3 is CASSPSEGQVRGYTF. Here the CDR3 DNA reads TGTGCCAGCAGTCCCTCTGAGGGACAGGTGCGTGGCTACACCTTC.

This clonotype has at least ten counts. V gene TRBV6-5 combines with J gene TRBJ1-5; D not certain. V gave up 1 base and J gave up 6 bases, with 10 bases separating them. Germline CDR1 reads MNHEY; CDR2 reads SVGAGI. The CDR3 is 14 residues long. CDR3 sequence reads: CASSYFGVGQPQHF. CDR3 bases: TGTGCCAGCAGTTACTTCGGCGTAGGTCAGCCCCAGCATTTT.

Ten or more counts support this clonotype. The J gene is TRBJ2-2, the V gene TRBV4-2, with D uncertain. From germline, CDR1 is LGHNA and CDR2 YNFKEQ. Trimming took 9 bases from V and 1 from J, leaving 12 bases between them. This CDR3 region has 14 residues. The CDR3 loop is CASMIFGNTGELFF. DNA for the CDR3: TGTGCCAGTATGATCTTCGGGAACACCGGGGAGCTGTTTTTT.